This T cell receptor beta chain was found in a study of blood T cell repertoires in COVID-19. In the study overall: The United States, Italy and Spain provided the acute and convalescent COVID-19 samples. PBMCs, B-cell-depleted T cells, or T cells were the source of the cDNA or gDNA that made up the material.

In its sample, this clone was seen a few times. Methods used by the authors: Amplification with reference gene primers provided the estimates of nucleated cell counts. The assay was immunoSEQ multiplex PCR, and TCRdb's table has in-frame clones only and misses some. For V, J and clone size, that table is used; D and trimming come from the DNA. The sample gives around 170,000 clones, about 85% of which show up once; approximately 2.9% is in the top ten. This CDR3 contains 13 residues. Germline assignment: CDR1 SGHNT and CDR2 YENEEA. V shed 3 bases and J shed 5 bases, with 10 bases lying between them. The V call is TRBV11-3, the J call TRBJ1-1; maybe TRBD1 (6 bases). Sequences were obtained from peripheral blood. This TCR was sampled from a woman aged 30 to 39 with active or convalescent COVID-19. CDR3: CASSLIQGTEAFF. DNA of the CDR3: TGTGCCAGCAGCTTGATACAGGGAACTGAAGCTTTCTTT.